This T cell receptor beta chain stems from a study of siplizumab effects on memory and regulatory T cells. The study's findings and limits: Among sequences traceable to unstimulated CD4+ memory cells, alloreactive ones were significantly reduced by siplizumab.

To note about this clone: As yet, its antigen is unknown.

Measured with immunoSEQ multiplex PCR; TCRdb has only the in-frame clones, and not every one. The data contain roughly 56,000 clones, less than 98% of them singletons. The CDR3 has 15 amino acids. The germline V and J ends were trimmed by 3 bases and 0 bases, with 10 bases remaining between them. Germline CDR1 SGHRS, CDR2 YFSETQ. The sequence was collected from a human donor in good health. The chain carries TRBV5-1 and TRBJ2-1, with a weak D call TRBD2 (5 bases). The sequenced material came from naive CD8+ T cells sorted from blood. The CDR3 DNA is TGCGCCAGCAGCTCCTCGGGATCCTCCTACAATGAGCAGTTCTTC. The encoded protein is CASSSSGSSYNEQFF.